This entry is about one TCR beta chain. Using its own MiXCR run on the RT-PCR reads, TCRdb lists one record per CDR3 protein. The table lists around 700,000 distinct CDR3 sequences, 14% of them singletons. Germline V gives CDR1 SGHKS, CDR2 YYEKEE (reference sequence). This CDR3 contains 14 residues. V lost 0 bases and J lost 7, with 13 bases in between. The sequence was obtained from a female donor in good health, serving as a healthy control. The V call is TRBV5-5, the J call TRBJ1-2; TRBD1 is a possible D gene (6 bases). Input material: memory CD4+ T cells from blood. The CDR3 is CASSLVAGESGYTF. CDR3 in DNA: TGTGCCAGCAGCTTGGTGGCAGGGGAGAGTGGCTACACCTTC.